The rows below give T cell receptor beta chains drawn from one sample of a study of cytomegalovirus exposure and HLA in healthy donors. Data came from immunoSEQ multiplex PCR; TCRdb stores just in-frame clones and leaves some out. The sample holds 150,000 or so clones, about 80% seen once. What was sequenced was PBMCs. The receptor source for this set is a man between 40 and 49 years old in good health and CMV-seronegative. Both conserved end residues are part of each CDR3. D genes are given only for firm matches. Clone size is stated in some rows and not others, as once, few, many or a class when expanded.

TRBD2	TRBV19	-	TRBJ2-1	TGTGCCAGTAGTATGCTTCTAGCGGGAGTTGGTGAGCAGTTCTTC	CASSMLLAGVGEQFF
TRBD2	TRBV15	-	TRBJ2-2	TGTGCCACCAGCATTTTTAGCGGGAGAAGTACCGGGGAGCTGTTTTTT	CATSIFSGRSTGELFF
-	TRBV25-1	-	TRBJ2-1	TGTGCCAGCAGTGAATACCCCCCACGGGAGTCAGACAATGAGCAGTTCTTC	CASSEYPPRESDNEQFF
TRBD2	TRBV7-9	-	TRBJ2-5	TGTGCCAGCAGCGCCGGGACTAGCATGGAGACCCAGTACTTC	CASSAGTSMETQYF
TRBD2	TRBV14	-	TRBJ2-5	TGTGCCAGCACTAGCGGGAGCCAAGAGACCCAGTACTTC	CASTSGSQETQYF
TRBD1	TRBV5-5	once	TRBJ1-1	TGTGCCAGCAGCGTACAGGGGGCAAACACTGAAGCTTTCTTT	CASSVQGANTEAFF
TRBD2	TRBV6-1	-	TRBJ2-2	TGTGCCAGCAGTGAAGCCAATGCGGGAGTGGGCGGGGAGCTGTTTTTT	CASSEANAGVGGELFF
TRBD1	TRBV30	-	TRBJ1-2	TGTGCCTGGAGTGTCAGGGGGGATGGCTACACCTTC	CAWSVRGDGYTF
-	TRBV15	-	TRBJ2-5	TGTGCCACCAGCAGGCATGACACCCAGGCCGGGACCCAGTACTTC	CATSRHDTQAGTQYF
-	TRBV28	-	TRBJ2-3	TGTGCCAGCAGTTTATCGGCAGGGATCTCAGATACGCAGTATTTT	CASSLSAGISDTQYF
TRBD2	TRBV7-2	-	TRBJ2-1	TGTGCCAGCAGCTTCGCGGGAGGGCCTAATGAGCAGTTCTTC	CASSFAGGPNEQFF
TRBD1	TRBV7-9	-	TRBJ2-1	TGTGCCAGCAGCTTTCCCAACAGGGGATTCGACAATGAGCAGTTCTTC	CASSFPNRGFDNEQFF
-	TRBV7-9	many	TRBJ2-7	TGTGCCAGCAGCCGAACAGGGGGGGACTACGAGCAGTACTTC	CASSRTGGDYEQYF
TRBD1	TRBV4-1	few	TRBJ1-1	TGCGCCAGCAGGGGGACCAGGGGACAGGAAGCTTTCTTT	CASRGTRGQEAFF
-	TRBV11-2	-	TRBJ1-2	TGTGCCAGCAGCTCTCTCAGGGGTTCCTCCTATGGCTACACCTTC	CASSSLRGSSYGYTF
-	TRBV7-2	-	TRBJ1-2	TGTGCCAGCACCCTGGGGTGGGGGCAGGGCTATGGCTACACCTTC	CASTLGWGQGYGYTF
-	TRBV7-3	-	TRBJ2-7	TGTGCCAGCAGCTTAGGGGCAGGGCCCTACGAGCAGTACTTC	CASSLGAGPYEQYF
TRBD2	TRBV7-3	-	TRBJ2-1	TGTGCCAGCAGCTTAATCGGCGGGAGGGCCAATGAGCAGTTCTTC	CASSLIGGRANEQFF
-	TRBV5-1	once	TRBJ2-5	TGCGCCAGCAGGACAGGACCGGGAGAGACCCAGTACTTC	CASRTGPGETQYF
TRBD1	TRBV5-1	-	TRBJ2-1	TGCGCCAGCAGCCGACGCGGACAGGGGGACAACAATGAGCAGTTCTTC	CASSRRGQGDNNEQFF
TRBD1	TRBV5-1	-	TRBJ2-7	TGCGCCAGCAGCTCGGGACAGGGCTCCTACGAGCAGTACTTC	CASSSGQGSYEQYF
TRBD1	TRBV27	few	TRBJ2-2	TGTGCCAGCACTCCGGGACAGGGGAGCACCGGGGAGCTGTTTTTT	CASTPGQGSTGELFF
TRBD2	TRBV27	-	TRBJ2-1	TGTGCCAGCAGTTCCAGCGGGACGTACAATGAGCAGTTCTTC	CASSSSGTYNEQFF
TRBD1	TRBV11-2	few	TRBJ2-7	TGTGCCAGCAGCTTAGGGACAGGGGGCTACGAGCAGTACTTC	CASSLGTGGYEQYF
TRBD2	TRBV6-1	few	TRBJ2-2	TGTGCCAGCAGCTTAGCGGGAGGTGCCGGGGAGCTGTTTTTT	CASSLAGGAGELFF
-	TRBV2	-	TRBJ1-1	TGTGCCAGCACTCTCAAGCTCCAGGCGTGGGCTGAAGCTTTCTTT	CASTLKLQAWAEAFF
-	TRBV27	-	TRBJ1-4	TGTGCCAGCAGTTTGAGGTATGGTGAAAAACTGTTTTTT	CASSLRYGEKLFF
TRBD1	TRBV6-5	few	TRBJ2-7	TGTGCCAGCAGACCGGGACAGGGGGAAGCGTTTGAGCAGTACTTC	CASRPGQGEAFEQYF
-	TRBV7-9	-	TRBJ1-1	TGTGCCAGCAGCCTATACCAGGGTTCCACTGAAGCTTTCTTT	CASSLYQGSTEAFF
TRBD1	TRBV7-8	-	TRBJ1-1	TGTGCCAGCAGCACAAGGACAGGGGGAGCTTTCTTT	CASSTRTGGAFF
TRBD2	TRBV5-1	-	TRBJ2-1	TGCGCCAGCAGTGGGACTAGCGGGAGAAATGAGCAGTTCTTC	CASSGTSGRNEQFF
TRBD2	TRBV7-9	-	TRBJ2-7	TGTTCCAGCAGCTTCAGCACCTTAGCGGGAGGCTACGAGCAGTACTTC	CSSSFSTLAGGYEQYF
-	TRBV7-2	-	TRBJ2-7	TGTGCCAGCAGCAAAGACTACACGAGCTCCTACGAGCAGTACTTC	CASSKDYTSSYEQYF
-	TRBV19	-	TRBJ2-7	TGTGCCAGTAGTATAGTGGCCAGGGACGAGCAGTACTTC	CASSIVARDEQYF
-	TRBV5-1	few	TRBJ2-2	TGCGCCAGCAGCAGGGGTCAAGTTATCGACACCGGGGAGCTGTTTTTT	CASSRGQVIDTGELFF
-	TRBV9	-	TRBJ2-2	TGTGCCAGCAGCCCCCAGGGTAGTGACACCGGGGAGCTGTTTTTT	CASSPQGSDTGELFF
-	TRBV9	-	TRBJ2-1	TGTGCCAGCAGCGGGAGGTTGACTCAGGGGCCAACCTACAATGAGCAGTTCTTC	CASSGRLTQGPTYNEQFF
-	TRBV5-1	-	TRBJ1-3	TGCGCCAGCAGCTTGGGAGGGTTTGGAAACACCATATATTTT	CASSLGGFGNTIYF
-	TRBV4-1	-	TRBJ1-6	TGCGCCAGCAGCCAACTCAGTCTTATTAATTCACCCCTCCACTTT	CASSQLSLINSPLHF